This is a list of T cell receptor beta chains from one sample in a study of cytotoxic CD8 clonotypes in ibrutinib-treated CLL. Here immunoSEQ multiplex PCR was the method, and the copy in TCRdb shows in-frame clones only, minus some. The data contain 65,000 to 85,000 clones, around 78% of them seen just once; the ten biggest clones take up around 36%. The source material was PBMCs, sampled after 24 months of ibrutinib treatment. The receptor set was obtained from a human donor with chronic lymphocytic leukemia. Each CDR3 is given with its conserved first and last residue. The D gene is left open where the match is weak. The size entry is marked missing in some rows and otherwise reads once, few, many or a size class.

CDR3nt: TGTGCCAGCAGCGTATCAGGGGTTAACACCGGGGAGCTGTTTTTT
CDR3aa: CASSVSGVNTGELFF
v_gene: TRBV9
abundance: -
len: 15
j_gene: TRBJ2-2
d_gene: -

CDR3nt: TGTGCCTGGACCCCCCGGGGGTTGGAAGAGACCCAGTACTTC
CDR3aa: CAWTPRGLEETQYF
v_gene: TRBV30
abundance: few
len: 14
j_gene: TRBJ2-5
d_gene: -

CDR3nt: TGTGCCAGCAGTGTTTCGCAGCTCTCTGGAAACACCATATATTTT
CDR3aa: CASSVSQLSGNTIYF
v_gene: TRBV2
abundance: -
len: 15
j_gene: TRBJ1-3
d_gene: -

CDR3nt: TGTGCCAGCTCATCCACCGAAATCCTAGTTAGTGAGCAGTTCTTC
CDR3aa: CASSSTEILVSEQFF
v_gene: TRBV18
abundance: -
len: 15
j_gene: TRBJ2-1
d_gene: -

CDR3nt: TGTGCCAGCAGCCCCCGCACCGTCCTTTACAATGAGCAGTTCTTC
CDR3aa: CASSPRTVLYNEQFF
v_gene: TRBV9
abundance: -
len: 15
j_gene: TRBJ2-1
d_gene: -

CDR3nt: TGCGCCAGCAGCCAAGAACGTGTGGGACAGCCCCAGCATTTT
CDR3aa: CASSQERVGQPQHF
v_gene: TRBV4-1
abundance: few
len: 14
j_gene: TRBJ1-5
d_gene: -

CDR3nt: TGCGCCAGCAGCCAAGATTTCCGGGGCCTTAATGAAAAACTGTTTTTT
CDR3aa: CASSQDFRGLNEKLFF
v_gene: TRBV4-3
abundance: -
len: 16
j_gene: TRBJ1-4
d_gene: -

CDR3nt: TGTGCCATCAGTGAGTTCCGCTCCACGGATAGCAATCAGCCCCAGCATTTT
CDR3aa: CAISEFRSTDSNQPQHF
v_gene: TRBV10-3
abundance: -
len: 17
j_gene: TRBJ1-5
d_gene: -

CDR3nt: TGTGCCAGCAGCCAGCCCCGTTCTGGGACTTACAATGAGCAGTTCTTC
CDR3aa: CASSQPRSGTYNEQFF
v_gene: TRBV7-3
abundance: -
len: 16
j_gene: TRBJ2-1
d_gene: -

CDR3nt: TGTGCCAGCAGCGAACAGGGACGGGGCTACGAGCAGTACTTC
CDR3aa: CASSEQGRGYEQYF
v_gene: TRBV6-4
abundance: -
len: 14
j_gene: TRBJ2-7
d_gene: -

CDR3nt: TGTGCCAGCAGCTTGTCACCTACCGGGACAGGGGGCGACTATGGCTACACCTTC
CDR3aa: CASSLSPTGTGGDYGYTF
v_gene: TRBV5-5
abundance: -
len: 18
j_gene: TRBJ1-2
d_gene: TRBD1

CDR3nt: TGTGCCAGCGGGAGAGGAGATACGCAGTATTTT
CDR3aa: CASGRGDTQYF
v_gene: TRBV7-3
abundance: -
len: 11
j_gene: TRBJ2-3
d_gene: -

CDR3nt: TGTGCCAGCAGCGAAACAGGGGTGTGGAGCAATCAGCCCCAGCATTTT
CDR3aa: CASSETGVWSNQPQHF
v_gene: TRBV28
abundance: -
len: 16
j_gene: TRBJ1-5
d_gene: TRBD1

CDR3nt: TGTGCCTGGAGTTTAGCGGGACTCTACGAGCAGTACTTC
CDR3aa: CAWSLAGLYEQYF
v_gene: TRBV30
abundance: -
len: 13
j_gene: TRBJ2-7
d_gene: TRBD2

CDR3nt: TGCAGTGCTAGGTACCAGACCCAGTACTTC
CDR3aa: CSARYQTQYF
v_gene: TRBV20-1
abundance: -
len: 10
j_gene: TRBJ2-5
d_gene: -

CDR3nt: TGTGCCAGCAGCCTCGGGACAGGGGGCTACGAGCAGTACTTC
CDR3aa: CASSLGTGGYEQYF
v_gene: TRBV5-6
abundance: -
len: 14
j_gene: TRBJ2-7
d_gene: TRBD1

CDR3nt: TGCGCCAGCAGCGCATGGACTAGCAACGAGGGGACCCAGTACTTC
CDR3aa: CASSAWTSNEGTQYF
v_gene: TRBV5-1
abundance: few
len: 15
j_gene: TRBJ2-5
d_gene: TRBD2

CDR3nt: TGTGCCAGCGATCGGGCGGACAGCTATCAGCCCCAGCATTTT
CDR3aa: CASDRADSYQPQHF
v_gene: TRBV7-9
abundance: few
len: 14
j_gene: TRBJ1-5
d_gene: -

CDR3nt: TGTGCCAGTGGACAGGGTGGGAGCGTAAATGAAAAACTGTTTTTT
CDR3aa: CASGQGGSVNEKLFF
v_gene: TRBV19
abundance: once
len: 15
j_gene: TRBJ1-4
d_gene: TRBD1

CDR3nt: TGTGCCAGTAGTATAGCGACAGGTTCCTACGAGCAGTACTTC
CDR3aa: CASSIATGSYEQYF
v_gene: TRBV19
abundance: -
len: 14
j_gene: TRBJ2-7
d_gene: -

CDR3nt: TGTGCCAGCAGGGGGGCCGGGGAGAACACTGAAGCTTTCTTT
CDR3aa: CASRGAGENTEAFF
v_gene: TRBV25-1
abundance: -
len: 14
j_gene: TRBJ1-1
d_gene: -

CDR3nt: TGTGCCTGGGAGAGCAGGGCTGCTAATGAAAAACTGTTTTTT
CDR3aa: CAWESRAANEKLFF
v_gene: TRBV30
abundance: once
len: 14
j_gene: TRBJ1-4
d_gene: -

CDR3nt: TGTGCCAGCAGTTTACTTTGGGGTGCCGACGAGCAGTACTTC
CDR3aa: CASSLLWGADEQYF
v_gene: TRBV28
abundance: -
len: 14
j_gene: TRBJ2-7
d_gene: -

CDR3nt: TGTGCCAGCAGTTTATGGGGGAGCTACGAGCAGTACTTC
CDR3aa: CASSLWGSYEQYF
v_gene: TRBV28
abundance: once
len: 13
j_gene: TRBJ2-7
d_gene: -

CDR3nt: TGTGCCAGTAGTATAACCCCGCGGGGCGCGAACACCGGGGAGCTGTTTTTT
CDR3aa: CASSITPRGANTGELFF
v_gene: TRBV19
abundance: -
len: 17
j_gene: TRBJ2-2
d_gene: -

CDR3nt: TGCGCCAGCAGCCAAACGACGGACTCCTACGAGCAGTACTTC
CDR3aa: CASSQTTDSYEQYF
v_gene: TRBV4-3
abundance: -
len: 14
j_gene: TRBJ2-7
d_gene: -

CDR3nt: TGTGCCAGCAGTGAAGGGAGGGGGCAATACGAGCAGTACTTC
CDR3aa: CASSEGRGQYEQYF
v_gene: TRBV2
abundance: -
len: 14
j_gene: TRBJ2-7
d_gene: -

CDR3nt: TGTGCCAGCAGCCCCGGGACCTCGAACCAGCCCCAGCATTTT
CDR3aa: CASSPGTSNQPQHF
v_gene: TRBV5-5
abundance: -
len: 14
j_gene: TRBJ1-5
d_gene: -

CDR3nt: TGTGCCAGCAGTTTGTTTAGTGGCGGGTCGGTAGCCAAAAACATTCAGTACTTC
CDR3aa: CASSLFSGGSVAKNIQYF
v_gene: TRBV27
abundance: -
len: 18
j_gene: TRBJ2-4
d_gene: -

CDR3nt: TGTGCCAGCAGCGTATCCGGACAGAACACTGAAGCTTTCTTT
CDR3aa: CASSVSGQNTEAFF
v_gene: TRBV9
abundance: -
len: 14
j_gene: TRBJ1-1
d_gene: -

CDR3nt: TGTGCCAGCAGTTACAACCAGGCACTCAATGGCTACACCTTC
CDR3aa: CASSYNQALNGYTF
v_gene: TRBV6-6
abundance: -
len: 14
j_gene: TRBJ1-2
d_gene: -

CDR3nt: TGTGCCAGCCAGCGGGAGAACGGGCAAGAGACCCAGTACTTC
CDR3aa: CASQRENGQETQYF
v_gene: TRBV5-4
abundance: -
len: 14
j_gene: TRBJ2-5
d_gene: TRBD2

CDR3nt: TGTGCCAGCAGTTCCTGGGCCAGCACAGATACGCAGTATTTT
CDR3aa: CASSSWASTDTQYF
v_gene: TRBV27
abundance: -
len: 14
j_gene: TRBJ2-3
d_gene: -